This TCR beta chain was profiled in a study of T cell repertoires in cytomegalovirus infection. Looking at the study overall: Shared public TCR beta signatures pointed to both CMV infection and a matching HLA type. Study-wide results and limits: The ex vivo response showed dominance by HLA-C-restricted CMV-specific TCR beta clonotypes. Cumulative public TCR beta family frequency identified carriers of CMV plus the relevant HLA.

At least ten counts were recorded for this clonotype. Its antigen is not known. TCRdb re-called the reads through MiXCR, storing one row per CDR3 protein. This sample has 200,000 or so distinct CDR3 sequences, with about 30% found just once. Sequenced: PBMCs. The TCR originated in a human donor in good health (CMV status not recorded). Some clones in this sample may be carry-over from other donors' samples.

CDR3 sequence: CASSEPFRVEQYF. The CDR3 nucleotides are TGTGCCAGCAGTGAGCCGTTTCGGGTCGAGCAGTACTTC. The V call is TRBV2, the J call TRBJ2-7; D remains unclear. The CDR3 spans 13 residues. CDR1 SNHLY and CDR2 FYNNEI come from the germline V gene. Trimming cost V 3 bases and J 6 bases, with 12 bases left between them. Full variable domain (missing parts from reference TRBV2 and TRBJ2-7): EPEVTQTPSHQVTQMGQEVILRCVPISNHLYFYWYRQILGQKVEFLVSFYNNEISEKSEIFDDQFSVERPDGSNFTLKIRSTKLEDSAMYFCASSEPFRVEQYFGPGTRLTVT.